This entry lists 17 T cell receptor beta chains sequenced from one sample in a study of cytomegalovirus exposure and HLA in healthy donors. Primers included in the PCR were 60 Vbeta and 13 Jbeta primers. TCRdb's copy holds only in-frame clones and misses some; the assay was immunoSEQ multiplex PCR. The sample has about 120,000 clones, 79% seen once. Sequences were obtained from PBMCs. The receptors were gathered from a man aged 25-45 years in good health and CMV-seropositive.

V usage is TRBV11-3 and J usage is TRBJ2-7, with a weak D call TRBD1 (5 bases). The CDR3 consists of 12 residues. The germline V gene has CDR1 SGHNT and CDR2 YENEEA. The V end was cut by 7 bases, the J end by 3 bases, with 10 bases between. CDR3 residues: CASTDRFYEQYF. CDR3 DNA sequence: TGTGCCAGCACAGACAGATTCTACGAGCAGTACTTC. Filled out from reference TRBV11-3 and TRBJ2-7, the complete variable domain reads EAGVVQSPRYKIIEKKQPVAFWCNPISGHNTLYWYLQNLGQGPELLIRYENEEAVDDSQLPKDRFSAERLKGVDSTLKIQPAELGDSAVYLCASTDRFYEQYFGPGTRLTVT.

This clone is a singleton in its sample. The chain joins TRBV5-1 to TRBJ2-6, with a tentative D call TRBD1 (6 bases). Per the germline V gene, CDR1 is SGHRS and CDR2 is YFSETQ. The CDR3 totals 17 residues. The V and J ends lost 0 bases and 0 bases respectively, with 10 bases between them. The CDR3 coding sequence is TGCGCCAGCAGCTTGGCCGTAGGGGGCTCTGGGGCCAACGTCCTGACTTTC. Residues: CASSLAVGGSGANVLTF.

A word on this clone: One junction end disagrees with the germline gene, perhaps due to a read error. The chain links TRBV15 to TRBJ1-6; possibly TRBD1 for D (6 bases). CDR3 length equals 16 residues. Germline CDR1 reads LNHNV; CDR2 reads YYDKDF (reference sequence). CDR3: CATSGDRTAYNSPLHF. CDR3 nucleotides: TGTGCCACCAGCGGAGACAGGACAGCCTATAATTCACCCCTCCACTTT.

The V gene is TRBV7-6, the J gene TRBJ2-2; TRBD2 matches 8 bases. The germline V gene has CDR1 SGHVS and CDR2 FNYEAQ. This CDR3 has 19 residues. V gave up 5 bases and J gave up 6 bases; unmatched junction bases: 20. CDR3 region: CASSVGYRLPGGLAGELFF. The CDR3 DNA sequence: TGTGCCAGCAGCGTAGGCTACAGGCTCCCGGGGGGGCTTGCCGGGGAGCTGTTTTTT. Complete variable domain (other parts from reference TRBV7-6 and TRBJ2-2): GAGVSQSPRYKVTKRGQDVALRCDPISGHVSLYWYRQALGQGPEFLTYFNYEAQQDKSGLPNDRFSAERPEGSISTLTIQRTEQRDSAMYRCASSVGYRLPGGLAGELFFGEGSRLTVL.

The genes are TRBV7-2 and TRBJ1-1, with D possibly TRBD1 on 5 matching bases. This CDR3 spans 15 amino acids. V was trimmed by 1 base and J by 4 bases, leaving 13 bases between them. Germline V gene lookup returns CDR1 SGHTA and CDR2 FQGNSA. The CDR3 nucleotides are TGTGCCAGCAGCTTAGGGTGGGGGGTTGTCACTGAAGCTTTCTTT. Translation gives CASSLGWGVVTEAFF.

The chain is built from TRBV7-9 and TRBJ2-5; D is uncertain. Germline loops: CDR1 SEHNR, CDR2 FQNEAQ (reference sequence). V gave up 4 bases and J gave up 9 bases, with 12 bases separating them. This CDR3 is 12 amino acids long. CDR3 DNA sequence: TGTGCCAGCAGCTACCCCGATCGGGCCCAGTACTTC. Its translation: CASSYPDRAQYF.

This clone was seen only once. The chain carries TRBV7-6 and TRBJ2-7, with 7 bases lining up with TRBD2. The germline V gene encodes CDR1 SGHVS and CDR2 FNYEAQ. The CDR3 contains 14 residues. V lost 5 bases, J lost 0 bases, and 4 bases stayed unmatched. This chain's CDR3 is CASSPLADSYEQYF. The CDR3 DNA reads as TGTGCCAGCAGCCCGCTAGCGGACTCCTACGAGCAGTACTTC.

Only a few counts were recorded for this clone. The CDR3 loop reads CASRNSGQETQYF. CDR3 DNA: TGTGCCAGCAGAAATAGCGGCCAAGAGACCCAGTACTTC. The rearrangement joins TRBV5-4 to TRBJ2-5, with D possibly being TRBD2 (6 bases). Germline V gene data show CDR1 as SGHNT and CDR2 as YYREEE (reference sequence). Between the trimmed V and J ends, which lost 5 bases and 1 base, there was a span of 9 bases. This CDR3 region has 13 residues.

V is TRBV6-4 and J is TRBJ2-3; 11 bases align to TRBD2. There are 15 residues in the CDR3. Germline V gene data show CDR1 as MRHNA and CDR2 as SNTAGT. J gave up 1 base and V 5 bases, and 2 bases lay outside the gene matches. CDR3 in amino acids: CASSLAGGGTDTQYF. DNA of the CDR3: TGTGCCAGCAGTCTAGCGGGAGGCGGCACAGATACGCAGTATTTT.

V usage is TRBV4-3 and J usage is TRBJ2-1; a possible D gene is TRBD1 (5 bases). Trimming cost V 0 bases and J 9 bases, with 21 bases left between them. CDR1 LGHNA and CDR2 YSLEER come from the germline V gene. CDR3 size: 17 residues. CDR3 region: CASSQDMGQGLRVEQFF. The CDR3 DNA is TGCGCCAGCAGCCAAGATATGGGCCAGGGTCTTAGGGTTGAGCAGTTCTTC.

The rearrangement joins TRBV5-6 to TRBJ1-1, with D possibly being TRBD1 (5 bases). V lost 3 bases to trimming and J lost 1 base, with 10 bases between them. The length of the CDR3 is 14 residues. CDR1 and CDR2 (germline): SGHDT, YYEEEE. CDR3 loop: CASSSAGGNTEAFF. The CDR3 nucleotides read TGTGCCAGCAGCTCGGCGGGGGGGAACACTGAAGCTTTCTTT.

Worth noting for this clone: The sample holds other DNA sequences that translate to the same CDR3. This rearrangement joins TRBV7-9 to TRBJ2-2; D is perhaps TRBD1 (6 bases). The CDR3 sequence is 14 residues long. Germline V gene sequence: CDR1 SEHNR, CDR2 FQNEAQ (reference sequence). V lost 5 bases and J 7 bases, leaving 14 bases between the germline ends. CDR3 region: CASSLGQGHGELFF. DNA for the CDR3: TGTGCCAGCAGCCTGGGGCAGGGGCACGGGGAGCTGTTTTTT. The entire variable domain, with the rest obtained from reference TRBV7-9 and TRBJ2-2, is as follows: DTGVSQNPRHKITKRGQNVTFRCDPISEHNRLYWYRQTLGQGPEFLTYFQNEAQLEKSRLLSDRFSAERPKGSFSTLEIQRTEQGDSAMYLCASSLGQGHGELFFGEGSRLTVL.

The V call is TRBV25-1, the J call TRBJ1-2, with 10 bases lining up with TRBD1. The junction had 3 bases not matched to a gene; V was cut back by 6 bases and J by 8 bases. The CDR3 loop spans 12 amino acids. CDR1 and CDR2 from the germline V gene are MGHDK and SYGVNS. The CDR3 protein is CASRDRGSGYTF. Written as DNA, the CDR3 is TGTGCCAGCAGGGACAGGGGGAGCGGCTACACCTTC.

The chain is built from TRBV11-3 and TRBJ1-1; 9 bases map to TRBD1. CDR1 and CDR2 (germline): SGHNT, YENEEA. After removal of 5 bases from V and 11 bases from J, the junction contained 9 bases not matched to a gene. The CDR3 totals 13 residues. In nucleotides, the CDR3 is TGTGCCAGCAGCCCGGGCGGGACAGGGTACGCTTTCTTT. Translation: CASSPGGTGYAFF.

The rearrangement uses TRBV19 and TRBJ1-3; D remains ambiguous. The CDR3 consists of 15 residues. Germline V gene sequence: CDR1 LNHDA, CDR2 SQIVND (reference sequence). Trimming shortened V by 5 bases and J by 6 bases, and 17 bases separated the two germline ends. The CDR3 region is CASSPTEGRENTIYF. The DNA for the CDR3 is TGTGCCAGTAGTCCCACCGAAGGGAGGGAAAACACCATATATTTT.

The V call is TRBV4-2, the J call TRBJ1-5; D call uncertain. V gave up 4 bases and J gave up 5 bases, with 12 bases separating them. The CDR3 has 14 residues. Germline values: CDR1 LGHNA, CDR2 YNFKEQ. CDR3 nucleotides: TGTGCCAGCAGCCTAAGGCCTCAGGATCAGCCCCAGCATTTT. Protein product: CASSLRPQDQPQHF.

This sequence joins TRBV19 and TRBJ1-6; 10 bases are a match to TRBD1. The V gene's germline CDR1 is LNHDA and CDR2 SQIVND (reference sequence). The CDR3 length is 17 residues. Germline trimming cut 5 bases from V and 11 bases from J; bases unmatched to any gene: 15. The CDR3 loop reads CASSDLLGQGKGAPLHF. CDR3 nucleotide sequence: TGTGCCAGTAGTGACCTTTTGGGACAGGGGAAAGGAGCACCCCTCCACTTT.